These T cell receptor beta chains were read from a single sample in a study of CD8 T cells in Susac syndrome. TCRdb passed the immunoSEQ multiplex PCR reads through MiXCR, listing each CDR3 protein once. The sample consists of 95,000 to 150,000 distinct CDR3 sequences, roughly 94% of them appearing once. Sequences were obtained from CD8+ T cells from PBMCs. The receptors originated from a human donor with Susac syndrome. Both conserved end residues are trimmed from each CDR3. Not every row has a clone size; where given, it reads once, few, many or a size class.

once	TRBV2	TRBJ1-2	ASSDSSDRVYGYT
once	TRBV14	TRBJ1-4	ASSQRTGGIEKLF
once	TRBV2	TRBJ2-6	ASTAGAGANVLT
.	TRBV5-4	TRBJ1-2	ASSWTGFDYGYT
.	TRBV6-5	TRBJ2-6	ASRGDISGANVLT
.	TRBV15	TRBJ2-7	ATNPDRGYEQY
.	TRBV4-1	TRBJ2-1	ASGLVNEQF
.	TRBV29-1	TRBJ2-5	SVDKGRSSETQY
.	TRBV5-4	TRBJ2-7	ASSPRTEEQY
.	TRBV29-1	TRBJ1-2	SVDFEGANYGYT
.	TRBV20-1	TRBJ1-6	SARDLAGDNSPLH
.	TRBV7-9	TRBJ2-3	ASSSVTGPGDTQY
.	TRBV11-2	TRBJ1-1	ASSLDLRQVGSEAF
.	TRBV23-1	TRBJ1-1	ASSQFVQGAEMNTEAF
once	TRBV7-8	TRBJ2-7	ASSLVSGTGAYEQY
few	TRBV29-1	TRBJ2-5	SVDSGGQETQY
once	TRBV9	TRBJ2-3	ASSVGSSLDTQY
once	TRBV13	TRBJ2-6	ASSSTSSGANVLT
.	TRBV6-1	TRBJ2-7	ASSTNRDRGYHEQY
.	TRBV6-5	TRBJ2-1	ASSYGASGGNNEQF
.	TRBV7-8	TRBJ1-2	ASSLGDPQMRGYT
.	TRBV15	TRBJ2-5	ATSRVGDRGGETQY
.	TRBV20-1	TRBJ2-1	SSPGTTYNEQF
.	TRBV9	TRBJ1-1	ASNAGDPNTEAF
.	TRBV6-5	TRBJ2-1	ASSSLAGAGNEQF
.	TRBV6-5	TRBJ1-2	ASSLQGAQGYT
.	TRBV3-1	TRBJ2-1	ASSQDGEGAGNEQF
.	TRBV20-1	TRBJ1-4	SAHRGTNEKLF
.	TRBV5-6	TRBJ2-7	ASSPGSNYEQY
.	TRBV12-3/TRBV12-4	TRBJ2-7	ASSPGGGEQY
once	TRBV6-1	TRBJ1-2	ASAFTGTGAGAYGYT
.	TRBV29-1	TRBJ1-5	SVTSSGQDSQPQH
.	TRBV7-9	TRBJ2-5	ASSPTDRSQETQY
.	TRBV30	TRBJ2-2	AWSLTGGAGELF
.	TRBV4-1	TRBJ2-3	ASSQVGADTQY
.	TRBV29-1	TRBJ2-1	SVVFEGPWQF
.	TRBV12-3/TRBV12-4	TRBJ1-1	ASSLNTNTEAF
.	TRBV11-2	TRBJ1-1	ASSLGHSRALNTEAF
few	TRBV6-1	TRBJ2-2	ASSVLDRYTGELF
.	TRBV19	TRBJ2-7	ASSPGQGPEQY
.	TRBV9	TRBJ2-1	ASSVDGAVYNEQF
.	TRBV29-1	TRBJ2-7	SVEEPGYEQY
.	TRBV15	TRBJ2-2	ATSRDLLAGDTGELF
.	TRBV29-1	TRBJ2-3	SVEELASGGAGTDTQY
.	TRBV2	TRBJ2-1	ASSEAGGNEQF
.	TRBV25-1	TRBJ1-2	ASSEWTENYGYT
.	TRBV4-1	TRBJ1-1	ASSSGLGKGAF
.	TRBV4-1	TRBJ2-7	ASSQDPGGEQY
few	TRBV6-5	TRBJ2-1	ASSYSRQGGYNEQF
.	TRBV12-3/TRBV12-4	TRBJ2-1	ASSSRGSYEQF
.	TRBV12-3/TRBV12-4	TRBJ1-6	ASGKANSYNSPLH
.	TRBV19	TRBJ1-5	ASSMLMGNQPQH
.	TRBV4-1	TRBJ1-1	ASSQGVSEAF
once	TRBV20-1	TRBJ2-7	SARGAGAYYEQY
.	TRBV6-6	TRBJ2-7	ASSYSRSGDSYEQY
.	TRBV6-2/TRBV6-3	TRBJ1-2	ASSHYHLNYGYT
.	TRBV15	TRBJ2-7	ATSSGKLGSYEQY
.	TRBV4-3	TRBJ2-1	ASSQDEGAGFGEQF
few	TRBV12-3/TRBV12-4	TRBJ2-7	ASSPAGGYEQY